These 9 T cell receptor beta chains were all obtained from the same sample, sequenced in a study of somatic mutations in cytotoxic T cells in rheumatoid arthritis. Method: immunoSEQ multiplex PCR; TCRdb's copy keeps in-frame clones and lacks some. Of some 20,000 clones detected, approximately 80% appear once; the ten largest clones hold 10%. Sequencing was performed on CD8+ T cells sorted from blood. Receptors were obtained from an adult with rheumatoid arthritis.

This chain joins TRBV10-3 and TRBJ1-2; possibly TRBD1 for D (6 bases). CDR1 is ENHRY, CDR2 SYGVKD, per germline. The V end lost 3 bases, the J end lost 8 bases, and 16 bases lay between the germline ends. There are 14 residues in the CDR3. The CDR3 sequence is CAISDPQGSSGYTF. In nucleotides, the CDR3 is TGTGCCATCAGTGATCCTCAGGGGTCTAGCGGCTACACCTTC.

The chain employs TRBV4-1 and TRBJ1-6; D not resolved. Germline values: CDR1 MGHRA, CDR2 YSYEKL. The CDR3 is 16 residues long. The V gene lost 1 base and the J gene lost 0 bases, with 7 bases spanning the gap. The CDR3 is CASSQVPSSYNSPLHF. Here the CDR3 DNA reads TGCGCCAGCAGCCAAGTACCGAGCTCCTATAATTCACCCCTCCACTTT.

In this sample, this clone is medium-sized (0.01 to 0.1%). The gene calls are TRBV6-4 and TRBJ2-2, with D maybe TRBD2 (5 bases). The CDR3 runs 14 residues. V was pared by 4 bases and J by 3 bases, with 9 bases between. Germline V gene sequence: CDR1 MRHNA, CDR2 SNTAGT. The CDR3: CASSGERDTGELFF. The CDR3 DNA reads as TGTGCCAGCAGTGGGGAGAGGGACACCGGGGAGCTGTTTTTT.

The chain couples TRBV5-6 to TRBJ2-1; unclear D gene. This CDR3 has 15 amino acids. Germline CDR1 SGHDT, CDR2 YYEEEE. The germline V and J ends were trimmed by 0 bases and 6 bases, with 13 bases remaining between them. This CDR3 is CASSLVYEALNEQFF. The CDR3 nucleotides read TGTGCCAGCAGCTTGGTCTATGAAGCCCTCAATGAGCAGTTCTTC.

This chain connects TRBV7-9 to TRBJ2-3, with TRBD2 identical over 9 bases. V shed 0 bases and J 1 base; nucleotides not matched to a gene: 5. CDR1 and CDR2 (germline): SEHNR, FQNEAQ (reference sequence). CDR3 length: 17 residues. The DNA for the CDR3 is TGTGCCAGCAGCTTAGCTAGCGGGGGCCGAGGCACAGATACGCAGTATTTT. It translates to CASSLASGGRGTDTQYF.

The chain joins TRBV5-6 to TRBJ1-2; 10 positions agree with TRBD1. The CDR3 is made up of 15 amino acids. The germline CDR1 and CDR2 sequences are SGHDT and YYEEEE. Trimming took 3 bases from V and 1 from J; bases not matched to a gene: 3. Here the CDR3 reads CASSSGQGFNYGYTF. The CDR3 nucleotides read TGTGCCAGCAGCTCGGGACAGGGGTTTAACTATGGCTACACCTTC.

The rearrangement links TRBV7-9 to TRBJ2-5, with D perhaps matching TRBD2 (6 bases). CDR1 and CDR2 (germline): SEHNR, FQNEAQ (reference sequence). This CDR3 spans 14 amino acids. Trimming stripped 5 bases from V and 5 bases from J, with 15 bases between. In DNA, the CDR3 is TGTGCCAGCAGCACCTGGGACTTTTTCGAGACCCAGTACTTC. Its translation: CASSTWDFFETQYF.

V gene TRBV2 combines with J gene TRBJ1-3; a possible D gene is TRBD1 (5 bases). The V end was cut by 3 bases, the J end by 3 bases, with 15 bases between. CDR1 SNHLY and CDR2 FYNNEI come from the germline V gene. This CDR3 has 16 residues. The CDR3 DNA is TGTGCCAGCAGTGACCTGGGACCGGGGGGTGGAAACACCATATATTTT. Encoded protein: CASSDLGPGGGNTIYF.

The V gene is TRBV4-1, the J gene TRBJ2-3; 7 bases map to TRBD1. V lost 3 bases, J lost 0 bases, and 6 bases stayed unmatched. The CDR3 is 16 residues long. Germline loops: CDR1 MGHRA, CDR2 YSYEKL. The chain's CDR3 is CASSQVGQSSTDTQYF. As DNA, the CDR3 is TGCGCCAGCAGCCAGGTGGGACAGAGTAGCACAGATACGCAGTATTTT.